The rows below give T cell receptor beta chains drawn from one sample of a study of T cells in localized non-small cell lung cancer. TCRdb's copy holds only in-frame clones and misses some; the assay was immunoSEQ multiplex PCR. The sample lists 45,000 to 65,000 clones, roughly 90% occurring once. The sequencing here drew on peripheral blood, taken before any cancer treatment. These receptors all stem from a man between 40 and 70 years old with stage I squamous cell lung carcinoma. The CDR3 runs from the conserved cysteine through the conserved F or W. The D gene is left open where the match is weak. A row's size may be missing; if present it is once, few, many or a size class.

v_gene	j_gene	d_gene	abundance	CDR3nt	CDR3aa
TRBV14	TRBJ1-1	TRBD1	NA	TGTGCCAGCAGCCAAGCTACAGGGGTCACTGAAGCTTTCTTT	CASSQATGVTEAFF
TRBV5-1	TRBJ2-5	NA	NA	TGCGCCAGCAGCTTCGGACAGTATGAGCAGTACTTC	CASSFGQYEQYF
TRBV6-5	TRBJ2-7	NA	few	TGTGCCAGCAGTTACTCGGGAGGCTTTAGCTCCTACGAGCAGTACTTC	CASSYSGGFSSYEQYF
TRBV6-5	TRBJ1-6	NA	NA	TGTGCCAGCAGTTATGAGGGCCATTCACCCCTCCACTTT	CASSYEGHSPLHF
TRBV28	TRBJ1-1	NA	NA	TGTGCCAGCATCCTGTTTGGGAACACTGAAGCTTTCTTT	CASILFGNTEAFF
TRBV11-1	TRBJ2-7	TRBD2	NA	TGTGCCAGCAGCCCGTACCCTTTAGCGGGAGGAGCCCCATACGAGCAGTACTTC	CASSPYPLAGGAPYEQYF
TRBV11-3	TRBJ2-1	NA	NA	TGTGCCAGCAGCTTAGGCCAACTTCCCCCCAATGAGCAGTTCTTC	CASSLGQLPPNEQFF
TRBV9	TRBJ2-1	TRBD2	NA	TGTGCCAGCAGCGTAGAGATTAGCGGGACCGCTGGTGAGCAGTTCTTC	CASSVEISGTAGEQFF
TRBV6-1	TRBJ1-5	TRBD1	NA	TGTGCCAGCAGTACGGACAGGGCGCAGGGGCCCCAGCATTTT	CASSTDRAQGPQHF
TRBV4-3	TRBJ2-3	NA	NA	TGCGCCAGCAGCCAGCCCCCCCACCCAGAAGCAGATACGCAGTATTTT	CASSQPPHPEADTQYF
TRBV2	TRBJ1-2	TRBD1	NA	TGTGCCAGCATCGGGACAGGGTATGAAGGCTACACCTTC	CASIGTGYEGYTF
TRBV19	TRBJ1-5	NA	NA	TGTGCCACCCGACCGCAACCGTATAGCAATCAGCCCCAGCATTTT	CATRPQPYSNQPQHF
TRBV28	TRBJ1-2	NA	NA	TGTGCCAGCACCTCAAGGGGCGAGGGAAACTATGGCTACACCTTC	CASTSRGEGNYGYTF
TRBV11-1	TRBJ2-1	NA	few	TGTGCCAGCAGCTTAGACCCAGGTTACACGGAAGAGCAGTTCTTC	CASSLDPGYTEEQFF
TRBV30	TRBJ1-4	NA	NA	TGTGCCTGGAGCCTGACAGGCCCCCAGAAAAAACTGTTTTTT	CAWSLTGPQKKLFF
TRBV6-1	TRBJ1-2	TRBD1	NA	TGTGCCAGCAGTGAAGCGTCGCGACAGGGAGGTGGCTACACCTTC	CASSEASRQGGGYTF
TRBV19	TRBJ1-1	TRBD1	NA	TGTGCCAGTAGCACGACAGGGAGGGGAACTGAAGCTTTCTTT	CASSTTGRGTEAFF
TRBV7-8	TRBJ2-7	TRBD2	NA	TGTGCCAGCAGCTTAGCTCCGGGACTAGCGGACTACGAGCAGTACTTC	CASSLAPGLADYEQYF
TRBV4-1	TRBJ2-3	NA	NA	TGCGCCAGCAGCCAAGTATCCCTGTTCGGCACAGATACGCAGTATTTT	CASSQVSLFGTDTQYF
TRBV9	TRBJ2-1	TRBD2	once	TGTGCCAGCAGCCCAACCGCTAGCGGGAGTTATGAGCAGTTCTTC	CASSPTASGSYEQFF
TRBV7-9	TRBJ2-2	NA	NA	TGTGCCAGCTTAGAAGGTAGCGGGGAGCTGTTTTTT	CASLEGSGELFF
TRBV11-2	TRBJ2-3	NA	NA	TGTGCCAGCAGCGTGGACAGTGGCACAGATACGCAGTATTTT	CASSVDSGTDTQYF
TRBV5-6	TRBJ1-6	NA	NA	TGTGCCAGCAGCTTGGACAGGTTTAATTCACCCCTCCACTTT	CASSLDRFNSPLHF
TRBV28	TRBJ2-7	TRBD2	NA	TGTGCCAGCAGTTTCGGAGCGGGACTCTACGAGCAGTACTTC	CASSFGAGLYEQYF
TRBV19	TRBJ1-1	NA	NA	TGTGCCAGTCAGGGTTTGGGACCTGAAGCTTTCTTT	CASQGLGPEAFF
TRBV18	TRBJ2-1	TRBD2	NA	TGTGCCAGCTCCCTACTTCTTTTAGCGGGATCGGCCTACAATGAGCAGTTCTTC	CASSLLLLAGSAYNEQFF
TRBV5-6	TRBJ2-1	TRBD1	once	TGTGCCAGCAGCGCGGCCGACAGGGCCCGCAATGAGCAGTTCTTC	CASSAADRARNEQFF